This T cell receptor (beta chain) was captured in a study of identical twins. The CDR3 runs 15 residues. V was trimmed by 2 bases and J by 4 bases, leaving 12 bases between them. Germline V gene lookup returns CDR1 SGHNT and CDR2 YENEEA. Via MiXCR, TCRdb re-called the 5' RACE reads, giving one row per CDR3 protein. The table has some 230,000 distinct CDR3 sequences, 6% to 7% seen once. These data were likewise used in another study, on T cells expressing NK-cell markers. This second study notes: Serological testing identified most of the eight sequenced donors as HCMV-seropositive and one as seronegative.

Sequences were obtained from CD8+ T cells sorted from blood. The chain recombines TRBV11-3 with TRBJ1-3; no definite D call. This TCR was sampled from a woman under 30 in good health. The chain's CDR3 is CASSLLSLPGNTIYF. The DNA of the CDR3 is TGTGCCAGCAGCTTACTCAGCCTACCGGGAAACACCATATATTTT.